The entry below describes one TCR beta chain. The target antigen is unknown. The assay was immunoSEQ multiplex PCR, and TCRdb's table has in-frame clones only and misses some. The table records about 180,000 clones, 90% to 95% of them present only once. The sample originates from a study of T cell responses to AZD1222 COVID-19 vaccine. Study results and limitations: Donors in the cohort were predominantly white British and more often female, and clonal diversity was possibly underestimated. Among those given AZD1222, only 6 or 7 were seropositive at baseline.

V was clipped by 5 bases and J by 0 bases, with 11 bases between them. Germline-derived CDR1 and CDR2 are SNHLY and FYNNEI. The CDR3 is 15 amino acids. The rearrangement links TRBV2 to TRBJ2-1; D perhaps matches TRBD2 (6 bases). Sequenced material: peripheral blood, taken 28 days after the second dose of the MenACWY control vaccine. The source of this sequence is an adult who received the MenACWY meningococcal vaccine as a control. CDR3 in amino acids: CASSSTSSSYNEQFF. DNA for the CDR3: TGTGCCAGCAGTTCGACTAGTAGCTCCTACAATGAGCAGTTCTTC.